This TCR beta chain was recovered during a study of Ad26.COV2.S vaccination and SARS-CoV-2 variants. Treatment described: some 20 received Ad26.COV2.S at low or high dose, single or two shots; roughly 5 received placebo; per-sample allocation not given. The study sampled participants on day 63 after the first vaccine or placebo injection. Turning to this clone: Its target is not known.

The assay was immunoSEQ multiplex PCR, and TCRdb's table has in-frame clones only and misses some. This sample carries some 390,000 clones, approximately 89% of them seen once, and the ten largest clones take 1.9%. Study results and caveats: Reported post-vaccination CD8+ and CD4+ T cell responses to spike showed substantial breadth.

This sequence originates from a person between 18 and 60 years old who received the Ad26.COV2.S COVID-19 vaccine or a placebo. The specimen was peripheral blood, collected in a trial of Ad26.COV2.S vaccine versus placebo.

The CDR3 loop is CSVEGSGRQDTQYF. In DNA form, the CDR3 reads TGCAGCGTCGAGGGTAGCGGGAGACAGGATACGCAGTATTTT. V gene TRBV29-1 combines with J gene TRBJ2-3, with 9 nucleotides matching TRBD2. The CDR3 is 14 amino acids. The junction had 10 bases not matched to a gene; V was cut back by 6 bases and J by 6 bases. The V gene's germline CDR1 is SQVTM and CDR2 ANQGSEA.